These 14 T cell receptor beta chains came from one sample sequenced in a study of regulatory T cells in long-lasting Graves disease. The time point here: newly diagnosed GD, antithyroid drugs for less than 3 months. Scientists built the TCR library using RNA that was extracted from PBMCs. In building TCR beta libraries, iRepertoire HTBI primers were used together with Arm-PCR of CDR3 regions. TCRdb re-analysed the multiplex PCR reads in MiXCR, keeping a single row per CDR3 protein. This sample yields under 450,000 distinct CDR3 sequences, of which 15% to 20% are seen a single time; over 20% belongs to the top ten. These data were likewise used in another study, on T cells in Graves' hyperthyroidism and ophthalmopathy.

The sequenced sample was peripheral blood mononuclear cells (PBMCs), obtained at new diagnosis, from a patient treated with antithyroid drugs. All receptors derive from a woman aged 18-35 years with Graves disease.

This clonotype was seen many times. The gene calls are TRBV3-1 and TRBJ2-7, with D perhaps TRBD1 or TRBD2 (5 bases each). Trimming took off 0 bases at V and 2 bases at J, with 8 bases between the two ends. The CDR3 consists of 14 residues. Germline CDR1 is LGHDT and CDR2 is YNNKEL (reference sequence). CDR3 coding DNA: TGTGCCAGCAGCCAAGAAAGGGGAGCCTACGAGCAGTACTTC. It encodes CASSQERGAYEQYF.

The chain joins TRBV28 to TRBJ2-2, with D possibly TRBD2 on 6 matching bases. The germline V gene encodes CDR1 MDHEN and CDR2 SYDVKM. Trimming pared 4 bases from V and 4 bases from J, leaving 19 bases between. The CDR3 extends over 17 amino acids. The CDR3 DNA sequence: TGTGCCAGCAGTTCGAGGGGCAGGGAGGTTGGCACCGGGGAGCTGTTTTTT. Protein sequence: CASSSRGREVGTGELFF. The full variable domain, its missing parts supplied by reference TRBV28 and TRBJ2-2, is DVKVTQSSRYLVKRTGEKVFLECVQDMDHENMFWYRQDPGLGLRLIYFSYDVKMKEKGDIPEGYSVSREKKERFSLILESASTNQTSMYLCASSSRGREVGTGELFFGEGSRLTVL.

In this sample, this clonotype turned up many times. This chain links TRBV20-1 with TRBJ1-1; 8 nucleotides agree with TRBD1. The CDR3 is 16 amino acids. CDR1 DFQATT and CDR2 SNEGSKA come from the germline V gene (reference sequence). Unmatched junction bases numbered 11, after V lost 0 bases and J lost 5 bases. The CDR3 sequence: CSARENAGQGATEAFF. CDR3 DNA: TGCAGTGCTAGAGAGAACGCTGGGCAGGGGGCGACTGAAGCTTTCTTT.

This clonotype was observed at least ten times. V gene TRBV7-8 combines with J gene TRBJ1-4; a weak D match, TRBD1 (5 bases). Between the trimmed V and J ends, which lost 5 bases and 8 bases, there was a span of 24 bases. There are 17 residues in the CDR3. The V gene's germline CDR1 is SGHVS and CDR2 FQNEAQ. DNA for the CDR3: TGTGCCAGCAGCCGGGTCAGCGCATGGGGGAATGTCGAAAAACTGTTTTTT. Its protein product is CASSRVSAWGNVEKLFF.

Only a few counts were recorded for this clonotype. This rearrangement joins TRBV7-9 to TRBJ1-1; D uncertain. The germline V gene encodes CDR1 SEHNR and CDR2 FQNEAQ (reference sequence). The V gene lost 4 bases and the J gene lost 11 bases, with 14 bases spanning the gap. The CDR3 is 12 residues long. CDR3 amino acids: CASSWTGVGAFF. In DNA form, the CDR3 reads TGTGCCAGCAGCTGGACGGGAGTGGGGGCTTTCTTT.

This clonotype was counted many times. The V call is TRBV5-5, the J call TRBJ2-2; D is undetermined. Germline assignment: CDR1 SGHKS and CDR2 YYEKEE (reference sequence). V was cut by 4 bases and J by 4 bases, with 11 bases left in between. The CDR3 runs to 14 residues. The CDR3 region has the DNA TGTGCCAGCAGCGAAGGGATCGGCACCGGGGAGCTGTTTTTT. Its protein is CASSEGIGTGELFF.

This sequence joins TRBV4-2 and TRBJ1-5; TRBD1 is a possible D gene (6 bases). Looked up from germline, CDR1 is LGHNA and CDR2 is YNFKEQ. The CDR3 covers 15 residues. V lost 1 base and J 4 bases, leaving 11 bases between the germline ends. CDR3 region: CASSQATGTNQPQHF. The DNA for the CDR3 is TGTGCCAGCAGCCAAGCTACAGGGACAAATCAGCCCCAGCATTTT.

This clonotype was recorded many times. The rearrangement links TRBV10-2 to TRBJ1-2; D unresolved. V was clipped by 2 bases and J by 7 bases, with 8 bases between them. The CDR3 extends over 12 amino acids. The germline V gene encodes CDR1 WSHSY and CDR2 SAAADI. The CDR3: CASSEDVGGYTF. The CDR3 DNA is TGCGCCAGCAGTGAGGACGTTGGTGGCTACACCTTC.

This clonotype was picked up many times. The chain has TRBV2 and TRBJ2-7, with 9 bases fitting TRBD2. The CDR3 is 15 amino acids. The ends lost 3 bases at V and 4 bases at J; junction bases unmatched: 7. Germline V CDR1 and CDR2: SNHLY, FYNNEI. The DNA for the CDR3 is TGTGCCAGCAGTGATAGCGGGAGAGGGGTATACGAGCAGTACTTC. This translates into CASSDSGRGVYEQYF.

This clonotype has just one count. J is TRBJ2-7 and V is TRBV28, with 10 bases lining up with TRBD2. CDR3 length: 14 amino acids. CDR1 is MDHEN and CDR2 is SYDVKM in the germline V gene. Trimming at V came to 2 bases and at J to 7 bases, leaving 5 bases not matched to a gene. CDR3 sequence (DNA): TGTGCCAGCAGTTTACTAGCGGGAGCTTTGGAGCAGTACTTC. This sequence encodes CASSLLAGALEQYF.

This clonotype was seen repeatedly, ten times or more. The chain uses TRBV7-2 and TRBJ2-1; TRBD1 agrees at 7 bases. The DNA matches TRBJ2-5 better at its end, which makes the J call doubtful. In germline, CDR1 is SGHTA, CDR2 FQGNSA. This CDR3 contains 15 residues. The CDR3 spells CASSLMTGLQETQYF. The DNA of the CDR3 is TGTGCCAGCAGCCTAATGACAGGGCTACAAGAGACCCAGTACTTC.

This rearrangement joins TRBV7-9 to TRBJ1-4; D is unresolved. Per the germline V gene, CDR1 is SEHNR and CDR2 is FQNEAQ (reference sequence). Trimming shortened V by 1 base and J by 5 bases, and 14 bases separated the two germline ends. This CDR3 is built from 16 residues. The CDR3 sequence is CASSLDLQGLNEKLFF. The CDR3 DNA sequence: TGTGCCAGCAGCTTAGATCTTCAAGGGCTAAATGAAAAACTGTTTTTT.

The chain employs TRBV6-2 or TRBV6-3 and TRBJ1-5; 9 bases are a match to TRBD1. Germline V gene data show CDR1 as MNHEY and CDR2 as SVGEGT. CDR3 length: 16 amino acids. V gave up 8 bases and J gave up 0 bases; unmatched junction bases: 8. This CDR3 is CASLGQGRYSNQPQHF. The CDR3 bases are TGTGCCAGCCTGGGACAGGGCAGATATAGCAATCAGCCCCAGCATTTT.

Ten or more counts support this clonotype. The rearrangement joins TRBV18 to TRBJ2-2, with D unclear. Per the germline V gene, CDR1 is KGHSH and CDR2 is LQKENI. CDR3 length: 16 amino acids. The V and J ends lost 0 bases and 4 bases respectively, with 12 bases between them. For the CDR3, the DNA is TGTGCCAGCTCACCACCTCCGGACGAATCCACCGGGGAGCTGTTTTTT. Its protein is CASSPPPDESTGELFF.